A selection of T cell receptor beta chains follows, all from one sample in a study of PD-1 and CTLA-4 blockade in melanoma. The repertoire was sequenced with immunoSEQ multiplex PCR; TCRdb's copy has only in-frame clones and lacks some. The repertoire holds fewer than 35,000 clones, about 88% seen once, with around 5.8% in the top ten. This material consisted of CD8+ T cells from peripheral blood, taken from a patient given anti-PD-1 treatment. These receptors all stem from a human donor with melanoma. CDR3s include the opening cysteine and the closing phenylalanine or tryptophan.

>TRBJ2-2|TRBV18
CASSHNTGELFF
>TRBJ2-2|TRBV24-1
CATSDLDPFLRGGELFF
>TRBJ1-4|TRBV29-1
CSVEEGAGEKLFF
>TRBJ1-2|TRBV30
CAWRRSGYGYTF
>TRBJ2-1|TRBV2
CASSVSETYNEQFF
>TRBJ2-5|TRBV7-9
CASSPRPGTSETQYF
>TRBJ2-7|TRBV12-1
CASSLTPFPLEQYF
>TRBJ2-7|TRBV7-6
CASSLGRGGDEQYF
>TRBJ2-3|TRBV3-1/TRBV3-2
CASSQPQQGAPATDTQYF
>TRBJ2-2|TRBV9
CASSGEGANTGELFF
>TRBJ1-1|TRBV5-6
CASSWGDTEAFF
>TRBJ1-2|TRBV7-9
CASTLGQGEGYTF
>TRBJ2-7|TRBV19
CASRPGTGPGYEQYF
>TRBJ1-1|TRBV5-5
CASRPVGGTEAFF
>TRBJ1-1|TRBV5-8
CASSSLGVNTEAFF
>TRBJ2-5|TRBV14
CASSQSIWVGAQYF
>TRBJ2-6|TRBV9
CASSVDARSGANVLTF
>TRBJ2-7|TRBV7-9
CASSLAGVEEQYF
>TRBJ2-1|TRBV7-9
CASSRRGVEQFF
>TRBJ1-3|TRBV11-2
CASSSAFSGNTIYF
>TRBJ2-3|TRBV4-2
CASSLGVDTQYF
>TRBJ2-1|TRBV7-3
CASSLNLGGRYNEQFF
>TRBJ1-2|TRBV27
CASSGRTVTYGYTF
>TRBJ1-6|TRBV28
CASSPITNSPLHF
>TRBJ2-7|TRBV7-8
CASRGASGYEQYF
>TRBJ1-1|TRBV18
CASSPLGDRGLNTEAFF
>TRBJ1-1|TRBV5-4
CASRPPRAPFEAFF
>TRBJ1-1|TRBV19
CASSARGKVLGTEAFF
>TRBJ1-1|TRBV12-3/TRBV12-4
CASSFALDEAFF
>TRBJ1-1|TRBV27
CASSATSHTEAFF